Each of the 25 T cell receptor beta chains below was sequenced from the same sample in a study of blood T cell repertoires in COVID-19. Assay: immunoSEQ multiplex PCR; the TCRdb copy retains only in-frame clones and omits some. The table has some 200,000 clones, 85% seen once; the top ten hold 2.9%. Material: peripheral blood. These receptor sequences come from a man aged 45 to 65 who had recovered from COVID-19.

This rearrangement joins TRBV21-1 to TRBJ1-6; the table names TRBD1, a call not compared with the DNA. TRBV21-1 corresponds to a pseudogene. The CDR3 is 16 amino acids. CDR3 protein: CASSKEKGRGYSPLHF. Here the CDR3 DNA reads TGTGCCAGCAGCAAAGAAAAGGGCAGGGGATACTCACCCCTCCACTTT.

The rearrangement uses TRBV27 and TRBJ2-7; tentative D call: TRBD1 (5 bases). The CDR3 totals 14 residues. The germline V gene encodes CDR1 MNHEY and CDR2 SMNVEV (reference sequence). Deletions cut 5 bases from V and 1 base from J, with 12 bases between. The CDR3 sequence: CASSPSTDSYEQYF. DNA for the CDR3: TGTGCCAGCAGTCCTTCGACAGATTCCTACGAGCAGTACTTC.

The gene calls are TRBV30 and TRBJ2-2; 10 bases match TRBD2. The CDR3 covers 17 residues. The trim removed 5 bases at V and 0 bases at J, leaving 9 bases unmatched. Germline V gives CDR1 GTSNPN, CDR2 SVGIG (reference sequence). The CDR3 DNA is TGTGCCTGGCAATTGGGACTAGCGCTAACGAACACCGGGGAGCTGTTTTTT. It yields the protein CAWQLGLALTNTGELFF.

The chain recombines TRBV6-5 with TRBJ1-5, with 8 bases fitting TRBD1. Germline-derived CDR1 and CDR2 are MNHEY and SVGAGI. Trimming removed 7 bases from V and 0 bases from J; junction bases left unmatched: 5. This CDR3 has 15 residues. CDR3 in amino acids: CASKKGQGSNQPQHF. As DNA, the CDR3 is TGTGCCAGCAAAAAAGGACAGGGTAGCAATCAGCCCCAGCATTTT.

The J gene is TRBJ2-7, the V gene TRBV30; TRBD1 agrees at 11 bases. Trimming removed 5 bases from V and 7 bases from J; junction bases left unmatched: 7. Per the germline V gene, CDR1 is GTSNPN and CDR2 is SVGIG (reference sequence). There are 13 residues in the CDR3. The CDR3 DNA reads TGTGCCTGGGGAGGACAGGGGGCGAGTGAGCAGTACTTC. Protein: CAWGGQGASEQYF.

This clone showed up just once. The V and J genes are TRBV18 and TRBJ2-7, with D perhaps matching TRBD1 (5 bases). Germline V gene sequence: CDR1 KGHSH, CDR2 LQKENI. Between the trimmed V and J ends, which lost 3 bases and 3 bases, there was a span of 9 bases. This CDR3 region has 13 residues. CDR3 residues: CASSPQGNYEQYF. The CDR3 nucleotides are TGTGCCAGCTCACCTCAGGGTAACTACGAGCAGTACTTC.

The gene calls are TRBV5-1 and TRBJ1-2; a weak D match, TRBD1 (6 bases). Germline V lookup: CDR1 SGHRS, CDR2 YFSETQ. The V gene lost 3 bases and the J gene lost 9 bases, with 21 bases spanning the gap. The CDR3 runs 15 residues. CDR3 residues: CASSSSPGAYDRYTF. In nucleotides, the CDR3 is TGCGCCAGCAGCTCGTCCCCAGGGGCCTATGATCGCTACACCTTC.

The chain employs TRBV28 and TRBJ1-5; D gene unclear. The CDR3 has 17 residues. Germline CDR1 MDHEN, CDR2 SYDVKM. With 1 base removed from V and 4 bases from J, the gap between germline ends came to 17 bases. CDR3 region: CASSLLGVEGGNQPQHF. The CDR3 coding sequence is TGTGCCAGCAGTTTATTAGGCGTGGAGGGAGGAAATCAGCCCCAGCATTTT.

The chain joins TRBV6-6 to TRBJ1-5; 10 bases map to TRBD1. The CDR3 is 16 amino acids. The germline V gene has CDR1 MNHNY and CDR2 SVGAGI (reference sequence). J lost 4 bases, V lost 0 bases, and 3 bases had no gene match. The DNA of the CDR3 is TGTGCCAGCAGTTACTCCCGGGACAGGGGTAATCAGCCCCAGCATTTT. Translated: CASSYSRDRGNQPQHF.

The genes are TRBV5-5 and TRBJ1-4, with D tentatively TRBD1 (6 bases). V was pared by 5 bases and J by 2 bases, with 16 bases between. Germline V lookup: CDR1 SGHKS, CDR2 YYEKEE (reference sequence). The CDR3 totals 16 residues. CDR3 in amino acids: CASRRQGWSTNEKLFF. As DNA, the CDR3 is TGTGCCAGCAGAAGGCAGGGGTGGTCTACTAATGAAAAACTGTTTTTT.

The gene calls are TRBV7-6 and TRBJ2-5; 11 bases fit TRBD1. CDR1 and CDR2 (germline): SGHVS, FNYEAQ. V shed 2 bases and J 4 bases; nucleotides not matched to a gene: 9. The CDR3 totals 17 residues. The CDR3 bases are TGTGCCAGCAGCTTACTACGAGCCGGGACAGGGGGAGAGACCCAGTACTTC. Translating it yields CASSLLRAGTGGETQYF.

V gene TRBV11-3 combines with J gene TRBJ2-1; no firm D call. The CDR3 consists of 13 residues. V lost 4 bases, J lost 3 bases, and 7 bases lay in between. The germline V gene has CDR1 SGHNT and CDR2 YENEEA. This CDR3 reads CASSSRNYNEQFF. The CDR3 DNA reads TGTGCCAGCAGCTCCAGAAACTACAATGAGCAGTTCTTC.

This rearrangement joins TRBV4-1 to TRBJ2-3, with D unresolved. Germline V lookup: CDR1 MGHRA, CDR2 YSYEKL. CDR3 size: 14 residues. V lost 1 base to trimming and J lost 2 bases, with 7 bases between them. The CDR3, as DNA: TGCGCCAGCAGCCAAGGGCAGGTCACAGATACGCAGTATTTT. Protein sequence: CASSQGQVTDTQYF.

The V gene is TRBV7-2, the J gene TRBJ1-4; a weak D match, TRBD1 (6 bases). The ends were cut back, 6 bases at V and 7 bases at J, with 15 bases in the middle. The CDR3 runs 14 residues. Germline V gene sequence: CDR1 SGHTA, CDR2 FQGNSA. CDR3 amino acids: CASRRGGASEKLFF. The CDR3 DNA follows: TGTGCCAGCAGACGGGGGGGCGCAAGTGAAAAACTGTTTTTT.

The chain uses TRBV28 and TRBJ2-7, with D tentatively TRBD2 (6 bases). The CDR3 has 12 amino acids. The ends were cut back, 3 bases at V and 8 bases at J, with 11 bases in the middle. Germline assignment: CDR1 MDHEN and CDR2 SYDVKM. The CDR3 loop is CASSFTGSKQYF. For the CDR3, the DNA is TGTGCCAGCAGTTTTACCGGGAGCAAGCAGTACTTC.

This chain links TRBV6-5 with TRBJ1-3, with 7 bases matching TRBD1. V was pared by 4 bases and J by 0 bases, with 0 bases of the junction left unmatched. The CDR3 runs 14 residues. CDR1 and CDR2 (germline): MNHEY, SVGAGI. CDR3 sequence (DNA): TGTGCCAGCAGTTGGGACAGCTCTGGAAACACCATATATTTT. This codes for CASSWDSSGNTIYF.

This chain joins TRBV27 and TRBJ1-1; D is ambiguous. V dropped 8 bases and J dropped 9 bases, with 16 bases sitting between them. The CDR3 spans 12 residues. Looked up from germline, CDR1 is MNHEY and CDR2 is SMNVEV (reference sequence). Here the CDR3 reads CASLRHSPKAFF. CDR3 in DNA: TGTGCCAGCCTTCGACACAGCCCTAAAGCTTTCTTT.

The chain couples TRBV14 to TRBJ2-7; 12 bases are shared with TRBD2. Germline V gene data show CDR1 as SGHDN and CDR2 as FVKESK. The J segment lost 6 bases and the V segment lost 5 bases, leaving 11 bases of the junction unmatched. The CDR3 is made up of 16 amino acids. CDR3 sequence (DNA): TGTGCCAGCAGCGTGAACCTAGCGGGAGGGCCTCGCGAGCAGTACTTC. Its protein is CASSVNLAGGPREQYF.

This clone has more than one count but fewer than ten. CDR3 region: CASSPDYLKSSEQFF. The CDR3 DNA is TGTGCCAGCAGCCCAGACTACCTAAAGTCAAGTGAGCAGTTCTTC. This rearrangement joins TRBV7-2 to TRBJ2-1, with D possibly TRBD2 on 5 matching bases. This CDR3 is 15 amino acids long. Trimming shortened V by 5 bases and J by 9 bases, and 20 bases separated the two germline ends. Germline CDR1 and CDR2: SGHTA and FQGNSA.

The chain links TRBV24-1 to TRBJ2-1, with D possibly TRBD1 on 6 matching bases. V lost 5 bases and J lost 3, with 10 bases in between. Per germline, CDR1 KGHDR and CDR2 SFDVKD. The CDR3 has 14 amino acids. The CDR3 DNA sequence: TGTGCCACCAGTGCCGGACAGCTCTACAATGAGCAGTTCTTC. It is translated as CATSAGQLYNEQFF.

This rearrangement joins TRBV18 to TRBJ2-2, with D perhaps matching TRBD1 (6 bases). CDR3 length: 14 amino acids. V was pared by 3 bases and J by 6 bases, with 11 bases between. The V gene's germline CDR1 is KGHSH and CDR2 LQKENI. DNA for the CDR3: TGTGCCAGCTCACCCCTACAGGGTCCCGGGGAGCTGTTTTTT. Translated: CASSPLQGPGELFF.

The CDR3 reads CASREGGEEKLFF. In DNA, the CDR3 is TGTGCCAGCAGGGAGGGGGGGGAAGAAAAACTGTTTTTT. This chain joins TRBV28 and TRBJ1-4; a possible D gene is TRBD1 (6 bases). V gave up 6 bases and J gave up 8 bases, with 13 bases separating them. Looked up from germline, CDR1 is MDHEN and CDR2 is SYDVKM. The CDR3 is 13 residues long.

Remarks on this clone: At one of its ends the junction is not consistent with the germline gene, which may arise from a read error. This chain uses TRBV5-5 with TRBJ2-7, with D perhaps matching TRBD2 (6 bases). CDR1 and CDR2 (germline): SGHKS, YYEKEE (reference sequence). This CDR3 contains 16 residues. The CDR3 DNA is TGTGCCAGCAACTTGGGGGGAGCTAGAATCTCCTACGAGCAGTACTTC. This encodes CASNLGGARISYEQYF. The entire variable domain, with the rest obtained from reference TRBV5-5 and TRBJ2-7, is as follows: DAGVTQSPTHLIKTRGQQVTLRCSPISGHKSVSWYQQVLGQGPQFIFQYYEKEERGRGNFPDRFSARQFPNYSSELNVNALLLGDSALYLCASNLGGARISYEQYFGPGTRLTVT.

The chain is built from TRBV7-9 and TRBJ1-2; the D is unclear. V was trimmed by 2 bases and J by 9 bases, leaving 16 bases between them. Germline CDR1 and CDR2: SEHNR and FQNEAQ (reference sequence). The CDR3 contains 14 residues. The CDR3 here is CASSLLDSKNSYTF. The CDR3 coding sequence is TGTGCCAGCAGCTTATTGGACTCTAAAAACAGCTACACCTTC.

The J gene is TRBJ2-3, the V gene TRBV7-9; TRBD2 matches 7 bases. The CDR3 is made up of 14 amino acids. Germline CDR1 and CDR2: SEHNR and FQNEAQ (reference sequence). V shed 6 bases and J 2 bases; nucleotides not matched to a gene: 5. CDR3 nucleotides: TGTGCCAGCAGTCTAGCGGTGCACACAGATACGCAGTATTTT. This encodes CASSLAVHTDTQYF.